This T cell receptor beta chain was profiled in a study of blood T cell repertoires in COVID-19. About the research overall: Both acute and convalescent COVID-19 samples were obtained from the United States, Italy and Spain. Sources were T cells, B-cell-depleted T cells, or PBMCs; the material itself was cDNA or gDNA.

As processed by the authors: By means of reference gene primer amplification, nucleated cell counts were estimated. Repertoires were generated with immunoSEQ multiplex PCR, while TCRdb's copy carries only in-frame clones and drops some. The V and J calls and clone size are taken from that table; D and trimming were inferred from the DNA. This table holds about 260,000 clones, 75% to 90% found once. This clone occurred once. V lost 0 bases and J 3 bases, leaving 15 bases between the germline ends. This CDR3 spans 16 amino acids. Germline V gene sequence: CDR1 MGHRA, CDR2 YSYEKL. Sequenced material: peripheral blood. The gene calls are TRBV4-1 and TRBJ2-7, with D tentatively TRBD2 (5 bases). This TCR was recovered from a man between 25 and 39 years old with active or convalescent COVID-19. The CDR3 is CASSQESGLKDYEQYF. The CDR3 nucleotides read TGCGCCAGCAGCCAAGAATCGGGGTTAAAAGACTACGAGCAGTACTTC.